The sequence of this TCR beta chain was determined in a study of beta chain features in type 1 diabetes. Investigators reverse transcribed all isolated RNA, so they sequenced expressed TCRB transcripts. Generated by immunoSEQ multiplex PCR, the TCRdb table keeps only in-frame clones and is missing some. The table shows over 600,000 clones, with 9.5% to 15% occurring only once. Trimming removed 2 bases at V and 4 bases at J, with 8 bases between. The germline gives CDR1 MNHNY, CDR2 SVGAGI (reference sequence). The CDR3 is 13 amino acids. In regard to this clone: Its antigen is not identified.

Study observations and caveats: A moderate, significant TCRB CDR3 shortening appeared in type 1 diabetes across four CD4+ subsets.

This TCR came from a man between 25 and 39 years old with type 1 diabetes. The chain carries TRBV6-6 and TRBJ1-2; D uncertain. The source material was naive CD4+ T cells from blood. The CDR3 DNA sequence: TGTGCCAGCAGTTACCGGGAGTTCTATGGCTACACCTTC. Its translation is CASSYREFYGYTF.